This T cell receptor (beta chain) is drawn from a study of T cell changes during pregnancy in multiple sclerosis. Measured with immunoSEQ multiplex PCR; TCRdb has only the in-frame clones, and not every one. The table has tens of thousands of clones, 80% to 90% seen once. Germline values: CDR1 PRHDT, CDR2 FYEKMQ (reference sequence). Trimming removed 3 bases at V and 8 bases at J, with 13 bases between. CDR3 length: 14 amino acids. The sample was CD8+ T cells from peripheral blood mononuclear cells, taken in the first trimester of pregnancy. The sequence was obtained from a female donor in good health, enrolled as a control in a pregnancy study. This sequence joins TRBV13 and TRBJ1-4; unclear D gene. In DNA, the CDR3 is TGTGCCAGCAGCTTTGGCCCCAATCAGGAAAAACTGTTTTTT. Protein sequence: CASSFGPNQEKLFF.